This entry is about one T cell receptor beta chain. These data belong to a study of blood T cell repertoires in COVID-19. This CDR3 has 14 amino acids. Trimming left V 0 bases short and J 4 bases short, with 9 bases between. Germline-derived CDR1 and CDR2 are MGHRA and YSYEKL. Here immunoSEQ multiplex PCR was the method, and the copy in TCRdb shows in-frame clones only, minus some. The table has 250,000 or so clones, 86% seen once. This receptor was identified in a man in his forties or fifties with active or convalescent COVID-19. The sequencing sample was made of peripheral blood. This rearrangement joins TRBV4-1 to TRBJ1-2; TRBD1 might be the D (5 bases). CDR3 protein: CASSQDQGGYGYTF. The CDR3 bases are TGCGCCAGCAGCCAAGATCAGGGAGGCTATGGCTACACCTTC.